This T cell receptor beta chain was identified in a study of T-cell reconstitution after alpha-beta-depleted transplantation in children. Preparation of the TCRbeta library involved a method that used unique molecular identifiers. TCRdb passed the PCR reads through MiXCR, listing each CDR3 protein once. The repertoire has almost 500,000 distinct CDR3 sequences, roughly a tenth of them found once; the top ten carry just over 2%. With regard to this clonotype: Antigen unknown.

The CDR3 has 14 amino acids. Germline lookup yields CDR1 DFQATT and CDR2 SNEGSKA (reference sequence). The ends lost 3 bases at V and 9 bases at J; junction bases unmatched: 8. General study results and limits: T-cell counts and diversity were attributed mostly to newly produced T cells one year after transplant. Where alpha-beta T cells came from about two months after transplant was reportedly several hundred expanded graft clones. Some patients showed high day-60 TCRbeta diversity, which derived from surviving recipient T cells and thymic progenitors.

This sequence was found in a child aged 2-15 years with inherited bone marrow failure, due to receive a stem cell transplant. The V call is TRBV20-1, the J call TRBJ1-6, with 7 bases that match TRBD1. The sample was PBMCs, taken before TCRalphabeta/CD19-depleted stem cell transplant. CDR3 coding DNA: TGCAGTGCTAGGGGACAGCCAAGGGGTTCACCCCTCCACTTT. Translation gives CSARGQPRGSPLHF.